The clone carrying this T cell receptor (beta chain) occurred many times. This beta chain is an off-target read within a library intended for alpha chains, so its frequency means little. The V and J ends lost 1 base and 4 bases respectively, with 5 bases between them. In germline, CDR1 is SGHVS, CDR2 FNYEAQ. The CDR3 consists of 12 residues. These data come from a study of spatial heterogeneity in lung cancer. Using its own MiXCR run on the 5' RACE reads, TCRdb lists one record per CDR3 protein. The sample lists approximately 7,100 distinct CDR3 sequences, roughly 3.7% occurring once. Noted time point: sample taken at primary tumor resection. Whole RNA from tumor, nontumor lung or frozen PBMC was sequenced unsorted.

Sample: normal lung tissue next to the tumor, taken at surgery. The clonotype was recovered from a female donor with early-stage non-small cell lung cancer. J is TRBJ2-7 and V is TRBV7-6, with D hard to call. CDR3: CASSLGQYEQYF. In DNA, the CDR3 is TGTGCCAGCAGCTTAGGGCAGTACGAGCAGTACTTC.